This TCR beta chain originates from a study of shared clonotypes between healthy human individuals. Study summary: Donors were a couple of women and a few men aged 18 to 49.

It was CD45RO-negative cells, positively selected for CCR7, that made up naive CD8 cells, with terminally differentiated effector memory CD45RA+ cells excluded. Germline CDR1 reads WSHSY; CDR2 reads SAAADI. The CDR3 extends over 13 amino acids. Trimming left V 8 bases short and J 4 bases short, with 15 bases between. The repertoire was sequenced with immunoSEQ multiplex PCR; TCRdb's copy has only in-frame clones and lacks some. The sample includes millions of clones, over 85% seen only once; the top ten take 0.85% to 1.3%. Sample: naive CD8+ T cells sorted from blood. The chain recombines TRBV10-2 with TRBJ2-7; the D call may be TRBD1 or TRBD2 (7 bases each). The TCR originated in a man younger than 35 in good health. CDR3 in amino acids: CASRQGGIYEQYF. The CDR3 DNA follows: TGCGCCAGCCGCCAGGGGGGGATTTACGAGCAGTACTTC.